Below, 17 T cell receptor beta chains from the same sample are listed, as sequenced in a study of OX40 agonist ivuxolimab in advanced cancers. Sequencing was performed with immunoSEQ multiplex PCR; in TCRdb, only in-frame clones are kept and a portion is missing. This sample has fewer than 85,000 clones, with over 75% found just once. The sample consisted of CD4+ or CD8+ T cells sorted from blood, taken in a trial of the OX40 agonist ivuxolimab. Source of these receptors: an adult with an advanced solid tumor such as melanoma, head and neck, liver or kidney cancer.

Only a few counts were recorded for this clone. The rearrangement uses TRBV2 and TRBJ1-1; D gene uncertain. The CDR3 has 14 residues. Germline CDR1 is SNHLY and CDR2 is FYNNEI. V gave up 6 bases and J gave up 4 bases, with 15 bases separating them. This CDR3 is CASRLTREGTEAFF. CDR3 nucleotides: TGTGCCAGCAGGCTCACTAGGGAGGGCACTGAAGCTTTCTTT.

The V and J genes are TRBV7-8 and TRBJ2-7; 10 bases agree with TRBD1. J lost 0 bases, V lost 3 bases, and 8 bases had no gene match. The CDR3 loop spans 17 amino acids. From germline, CDR1 is SGHVS and CDR2 FQNEAQ. In DNA, the CDR3 is TGTGCCAGCAGCTTCCTTAGCGGGACAGGGGACTCCTACGAGCAGTACTTC. Translating it yields CASSFLSGTGDSYEQYF.

In DNA form, the CDR3 reads TGTGCCAGCAGTTACGACAGGGACTATGGCTACACCTTC. Its translation: CASSYDRDYGYTF. J is TRBJ1-2 and V is TRBV6-5, with 7 bases matching TRBD1. The J segment lost 3 bases and the V segment lost 2 bases, leaving 0 bases of the junction unmatched. CDR1 and CDR2 (germline): MNHEY, SVGAGI. The CDR3 covers 13 residues.

CDR3 in DNA: TGTGCCATCGGCCAAGGGGGGTCGGGAAACACCATATATTTT. This gives the protein CAIGQGGSGNTIYF. The chain recombines TRBV10-3 with TRBJ1-3, with D possibly being TRBD1 (6 bases). The CDR3 has 14 amino acids. CDR1 is ENHRY, CDR2 SYGVKD, per germline. V lost 8 bases to trimming and J lost 4 bases, with 15 bases between them.

The chain carries TRBV21-1 and TRBJ1-1; TRBD1, the table's D call, was not compared with the DNA. TRBV21-1 is noted as a pseudogene. There are 22 residues in the CDR3. This chain's CDR3 is CASSKDEDRGASSVSVNTEAFF. The CDR3 coding sequence is TGTGCCAGCAGCAAAGACGAGGACAGGGGAGCTAGTTCGGTCTCGGTGAACACTGAAGCTTTCTTT.

The rearrangement uses TRBV28 and TRBJ2-7; D may be TRBD1 (6 bases). Looked up from germline, CDR1 is MDHEN and CDR2 is SYDVKM. The V end was cut by 3 bases, the J end by 2 bases, with 14 bases between. This CDR3 spans 15 amino acids. The CDR3 sequence is CASSFRHRVAYEQYF. DNA of the CDR3: TGTGCCAGCAGTTTCCGGCACAGGGTTGCCTACGAGCAGTACTTC. The full variable domain, its missing parts supplied by reference TRBV28 and TRBJ2-7, is DVKVTQSSRYLVKRTGEKVFLECVQDMDHENMFWYRQDPGLGLRLIYFSYDVKMKEKGDIPEGYSVSREKKERFSLILESASTNQTSMYLCASSFRHRVAYEQYFGPGTRLTVT.

In this sample, this clone turned up a few times. CDR3 loop: CASSAKNIQYF. The CDR3 nucleotides are TGTGCCAGCAGTGCCAAAAACATTCAGTACTTC. The V and J genes are TRBV6-1 and TRBJ2-4; D not resolved. V shed 4 bases and J shed 2 bases, with 0 bases lying between them. In germline, CDR1 is MNHNS, CDR2 SASEGT. The CDR3 extends over 11 amino acids.

This clone was seen only once. This chain links TRBV6-1 with TRBJ1-2; D perhaps matches TRBD1 (6 bases). CDR3 length equals 14 residues. Deletions cut 8 bases from V and 4 bases from J, with 17 bases between. Per the germline V gene, CDR1 is MNHNS and CDR2 is SASEGT. The CDR3 reads CASRPTGSVYGYTF. The CDR3 bases are TGTGCCAGCCGGCCTACAGGGTCGGTCTATGGCTACACCTTC.

The chain employs TRBV11-2 and TRBJ1-1; maybe TRBD1 (6 bases). Germline loops: CDR1 SGHAT, CDR2 FQNNGV. The CDR3 is 16 residues long. Between the trimmed V and J ends, which lost 5 bases and 0 bases, there was a span of 16 bases. CDR3 loop: CASSLGQPSMNTEAFF. The CDR3 DNA sequence: TGTGCCAGCAGCCTAGGACAGCCTAGTATGAACACTGAAGCTTTCTTT.

The chain combines TRBV5-4 with TRBJ2-1, with 12 bases that match TRBD2. The CDR3 length is 17 residues. Germline V gene data show CDR1 as SGHNT and CDR2 as YYREEE (reference sequence). Unmatched junction bases numbered 9, after V lost 0 bases and J lost 8 bases. DNA for the CDR3: TGTGCCAGCAGCTTGGCGGGGTGGACTAGCGGGATGGATGAGCAGTTCTTC. Protein product: CASSLAGWTSGMDEQFF. The whole variable domain, remainder taken from reference TRBV5-4 and TRBJ2-1, is ETGVTQSPTHLIKTRGQQVTLRCSSQSGHNTVSWYQQALGQGPQFIFQYYREEENGRGNFPPRFSGLQFPNYSSELNVNALELDDSALYLCASSLAGWTSGMDEQFFGPGTRLTVL.

The V gene is TRBV5-4, the J gene TRBJ2-2; weak D call: TRBD2 (6 bases). CDR1 and CDR2 from the germline V gene are SGHNT and YYREEE (reference sequence). CDR3 size: 17 residues. The V gene lost 4 bases and the J gene lost 3 bases, with 19 bases spanning the gap. CDR3 sequence: CASSRPGRKKDTGELFF. The CDR3 bases are TGTGCCAGCAGCAGGCCCGGGAGAAAGAAGGACACCGGGGAGCTGTTTTTT.

V usage is TRBV10-3 and J usage is TRBJ2-4, with D perhaps matching TRBD1 or TRBD2 (5 bases each). Deletions cut 0 bases from V and 2 bases from J, with 14 bases between. The germline CDR1 and CDR2 sequences are ENHRY and SYGVKD. The CDR3 is 17 residues long. The CDR3 nucleotides are TGTGCCATCAGTGAGTCGGCAGGGAGTGCGTCCAAAAACATTCAGTACTTC. It codes for CAISESAGSASKNIQYF.

This clone was observed once. CDR3 DNA sequence: TGTGCCAGCAGCGTAGCGGGCGGGAGTCGGGAGCAGTACTTC. It specifies CASSVAGGSREQYF. The V call is TRBV9, the J call TRBJ2-7; the match to TRBD2 covers 7 bases. Germline CDR1 is SGDLS and CDR2 is YYNGEE. After removal of 0 bases from V and 7 bases from J, the junction contained 7 bases not matched to a gene. The CDR3 has 14 residues. The full variable domain, with the rest looked up from reference TRBV9 and TRBJ2-7, is DSGVTQTPKHLITATGQRVTLRCSPRSGDLSVYWYQQSLDQGLQFLIQYYNGEERAKGNILERFSAQQFPDLHSELNLSSLELGDSALYFCASSVAGGSREQYFGPGTRLTVT.

The V and J genes are TRBV9 and TRBJ2-1; 12 bases match TRBD2. Germline CDR1 and CDR2: SGDLS and YYNGEE. This CDR3 contains 16 residues. With 3 bases clipped from V and 6 bases from J, the junction kept 7 bases outside the gene matches. The CDR3 bases are TGTGCCAGCAGCGCCTACGGGACTAGCGGGCCCAATGAGCAGTTCTTC. It codes for CASSAYGTSGPNEQFF.

The V gene is TRBV18, the J gene TRBJ2-7, with TRBD1 identical over 8 bases. The CDR3 has 15 residues. V lost 3 bases to trimming and J lost 6 bases; unmatched junction nucleotides: 10. Germline V lookup: CDR1 KGHSH, CDR2 LQKENI. The CDR3 sequence is CASSPMDRELVEQYF. The CDR3 region has the DNA TGTGCCAGCTCACCTATGGACAGGGAATTGGTCGAGCAGTACTTC.

The chain links TRBV7-2 to TRBJ2-7; D tentatively reads TRBD1 or TRBD2 (5 bases each). Germline V gene data show CDR1 as SGHTA and CDR2 as FQGNSA. The CDR3 sequence is 15 residues long. Trimming took off 4 bases at V and 0 bases at J, with 13 bases between the two ends. CDR3 in DNA: TGTGCCAGCAGCTCTCGGACTGGGGCCTCCTACGAGCAGTACTTC. Its translation: CASSSRTGASYEQYF. The full variable domain, with the rest looked up from reference TRBV7-2 and TRBJ2-7, is GAGVSQSPSNKVTEKGKDVELRCDPISGHTALYWYRQSLGQGLEFLIYFQGNSAPDKSGLPSDRFSAERTGGSVSTLTIQRTQQEDSAVYLCASSSRTGASYEQYFGPGTRLTVT.

This chain uses TRBV11-2 with TRBJ1-4; tentative D call: TRBD1 (5 bases). Germline V lookup: CDR1 SGHAT, CDR2 FQNNGV. This CDR3 comprises 15 residues. Between the trimmed V and J ends, which lost 3 bases and 7 bases, there was a span of 15 bases. CDR3 sequence reads: CASSFGTLPGEKLFF. The CDR3 coding sequence is TGTGCCAGCAGCTTTGGGACCTTGCCCGGTGAAAAACTGTTTTTT. Full variable domain (outside the CDR3, taken from reference TRBV11-2 and TRBJ1-4): EAGVAQSPRYKIIEKRQSVAFWCNPISGHATLYWYQQILGQGPKLLIQFQNNGVVDDSQLPKDRFSAERLKGVDSTLKIQPAKLEDSAVYLCASSFGTLPGEKLFFGSGTQLSVL.